The 20 T cell receptor beta chains below were found in one sample sequenced in a study of early T cells in non-severe SARS-CoV-2 infection. TCRdb passed the 5' RACE reads through MiXCR, listing each CDR3 protein once. The repertoire holds 85,000 to 95,000 distinct CDR3 sequences, with roughly 15% as singletons. The material sequenced was whole blood. Source of these receptors: an adult who was a healthcare worker with PCR-confirmed SARS-CoV-2 infection or an uninfected control (not recorded which).

This clonotype was found a few times. The chain couples TRBV9 to TRBJ2-1; 13 nucleotides align to TRBD2. The junction had 7 bases not matched to a gene; V was cut back by 4 bases and J by 9 bases. Germline lookup yields CDR1 SGDLS and CDR2 YYNGEE. The CDR3 runs to 15 residues. The DNA for the CDR3 is TGTGCCAGCAGCCCGTGGACTAGCGGGGGTTTTGAGCAGTTCTTC. Its protein product is CASSPWTSGGFEQFF.

There are many counts of this clonotype. The chain links TRBV12-3 or TRBV12-4 to TRBJ2-5; 8 positions agree with TRBD1. Trimming removed 5 bases from V and 4 bases from J; junction bases left unmatched: 0. The CDR3 is 12 residues long. The CDR3 reads CASSGQGETQYF. CDR3 coding DNA: TGTGCCAGCAGTGGACAGGGAGAGACCCAGTACTTC.

The V gene is TRBV7-2, the J gene TRBJ2-3; D could derive from TRBD1 or TRBD2 (5 bases each). The length of the CDR3 is 14 residues. V was cut by 6 bases and J by 4 bases, with 14 bases left in between. Germline V lookup: CDR1 SGHTA, CDR2 FQGNSA. CDR3 bases: TGTGCCAGCAGGGCCAAAATGGGGGCAGATACGCAGTATTTT. Amino acid sequence: CASRAKMGADTQYF.

The rearrangement uses TRBV20-1 and TRBJ1-1; 7 nucleotides agree with TRBD1. Trimming at V came to 3 bases and at J to 8 bases, leaving 6 bases not matched to a gene. Germline-derived CDR1 and CDR2 are DFQATT and SNEGSKA (reference sequence). CDR3 length: 12 amino acids. The CDR3 loop is CSASRQGREAFF. For the CDR3, the DNA is TGCAGTGCTAGCAGACAGGGACGGGAAGCTTTCTTT.

This clonotype came up many times. This chain uses TRBV10-3 with TRBJ2-3; unclear D gene. This CDR3 has 14 residues. The V gene's germline CDR1 is ENHRY and CDR2 SYGVKD. Between the trimmed V and J ends, which lost 2 bases and 3 bases, there was a span of 9 bases. The CDR3 nucleotides are TGTGCCATCAGTGAGAAGAGCAGGACAGATACGCAGTATTTT. Protein sequence: CAISEKSRTDTQYF.

The chain employs TRBV12-3 or TRBV12-4 and TRBJ2-1; a weak D match, TRBD2 (5 bases). This CDR3 has 14 residues. V lost 6 bases and J 7 bases, leaving 16 bases between the germline ends. CDR3 DNA sequence: TGTGCCAGCAGCCTCGCCCCGGAGGCAAATGAGCAGTTCTTC. As protein: CASSLAPEANEQFF.

This clonotype appeared a few times. J is TRBJ2-2 and V is TRBV24-1; D is possibly TRBD1 (6 bases). CDR3 length: 13 residues. Per germline, CDR1 KGHDR and CDR2 SFDVKD. The V end was cut by 8 bases, the J end by 4 bases, with 10 bases between. CDR3 bases: TGTGCCACCAATACAGGGTTCACCGGGGAGCTGTTTTTT. As protein: CATNTGFTGELFF.

This clonotype appeared a few times. The chain uses TRBV3-1 and TRBJ2-1, with 15 bases aligning to TRBD2. V shed 1 base, J shed 7 bases, and the junction held 5 bases outside the gene matches. Germline V gene data show CDR1 as LGHDT and CDR2 as YNNKEL (reference sequence). CDR3 length: 17 residues. Here the CDR3 DNA reads TGTGCCAGCAGCCAAGCCCGGACTAGCGGGGGGGCGAATGAGCAGTTCTTC. Translating it yields CASSQARTSGGANEQFF.

This clonotype has a count of ten or more. This chain joins TRBV6-5 and TRBJ2-5; D assignment may be TRBD1 or TRBD2 (6 bases each). The germline V and J ends were trimmed by 3 bases and 4 bases, with 15 bases remaining between them. The CDR3 runs 15 residues. Germline CDR1 and CDR2: MNHEY and SVGAGI. As DNA, the CDR3 is TGTGCCAGCAGTTATGAGGTTGGGGGGCTAGAGACCCAGTACTTC. This sequence encodes CASSYEVGGLETQYF.

This chain joins TRBV3-1 and TRBJ1-1; 7 nucleotides line up with TRBD1. Trimming removed 4 bases from V and 7 bases from J; junction bases left unmatched: 6. CDR1 and CDR2 from the germline V gene are LGHDT and YNNKEL (reference sequence). CDR3 size: 13 residues. The CDR3 coding sequence is TGTGCCAGCAGCCCTTTCGGACAGGTTGAAGCTTTCTTT. As protein: CASSPFGQVEAFF.

The V gene is TRBV18, the J gene TRBJ2-1, with 10 positions matching TRBD1. Germline CDR1 KGHSH, CDR2 LQKENI. V gave up 4 bases and J gave up 3 bases; unmatched junction bases: 3. The CDR3 totals 15 residues. CDR3 in amino acids: CASSLGQGGYNEQFF. The CDR3, as DNA: TGTGCCAGCTCACTAGGACAGGGGGGCTACAATGAGCAGTTCTTC.

This clonotype was detected ten times or more. The rearrangement joins TRBV30 to TRBJ2-5, with D possibly called TRBD1 or TRBD2 (6 bases each). The CDR3 loop spans 15 amino acids. The germline V and J ends were trimmed by 0 bases and 1 base, with 12 bases remaining between them. Germline V lookup: CDR1 GTSNPN, CDR2 SVGIG (reference sequence). The CDR3, as DNA: TGTGCCTGGAGTGTACCCGGGGGCCCCCAAGAGACCCAGTACTTC. The encoded protein is CAWSVPGGPQETQYF. The variable domain in full, with the rest retrieved from reference TRBV30 and TRBJ2-5, is SQTIHQWPATLVQPVGSPLSLECTVEGTSNPNLYWYRQAAGRGLQLLFYSVGIGQISSEVPQNLSASRPQDRQFILSSKKLLLSDSGFYLCAWSVPGGPQETQYFGPGTRLLVL.

This clonotype was recorded a few times. The chain has TRBV20-1 and TRBJ2-1; D is perhaps TRBD1 (7 bases). The CDR3 runs 14 residues. V lost 6 bases and J 9 bases, leaving 21 bases between the germline ends. The germline V gene encodes CDR1 DFQATT and CDR2 SNEGSKA (reference sequence). The CDR3 DNA reads TGCAGTGCCCCGCGCCCAGGGGGGAGGTCTGAGCAGTTCTTC. It codes for CSAPRPGGRSEQFF.

This clonotype was found a few times. This chain joins TRBV7-2 and TRBJ1-6; D is uncertain. CDR1 SGHTA and CDR2 FQGNSA come from the germline V gene. Trimming pared 3 bases from V and 9 bases from J, leaving 9 bases between. The CDR3 covers 13 residues. The CDR3 DNA sequence: TGTGCCAGCAGCTTCGCCGAGGGTTCACCCCTCCACTTT. Protein sequence: CASSFAEGSPLHF.

There are a few counts of this clonotype. This chain joins TRBV7-8 and TRBJ2-2; no clear D. Per the germline V gene, CDR1 is SGHVS and CDR2 is FQNEAQ. The germline V and J ends were trimmed by 0 bases and 7 bases, with 21 bases remaining between them. The CDR3 has 18 residues. CDR3 sequence (DNA): TGTGCCAGCAGCTTAGCATCGCTCACTTACGGCCTGGGCGGGGAGCTGTTTTTT. It is translated as CASSLASLTYGLGGELFF.

The chain carries TRBV2 and TRBJ1-6; D is uncertain. The ends were cut back, 6 bases at V and 7 bases at J, with 19 bases in the middle. The CDR3 has 16 amino acids. CDR1 is SNHLY, CDR2 FYNNEI, per germline. The CDR3, as DNA: TGTGCCAGCAGAAGGGAGCGGACCGCGAGGAATTCACCCCTCCACTTT. Its protein product is CASRRERTARNSPLHF.

CDR3 sequence: CASSPPRTGELFF. The CDR3, as DNA: TGTGCCAGCAGCCCGCCCAGAACCGGGGAGCTGTTTTTT. The chain has TRBV7-9 and TRBJ2-2; D gene uncertain. The CDR3 loop spans 13 amino acids. Germline V lookup: CDR1 SEHNR, CDR2 FQNEAQ (reference sequence). The V gene lost 5 bases and the J gene lost 5 bases, with 9 bases spanning the gap.

The chain carries TRBV6-6 and TRBJ1-3; unclear D gene. The CDR3 loop spans 15 amino acids. V lost 2 bases, J lost 0 bases, and 8 bases lay in between. The germline gives CDR1 MNHNY, CDR2 SVGAGI (reference sequence). The CDR3 reads CASSYLPVSGNTIYF. DNA for the CDR3: TGTGCCAGCAGTTACCTCCCCGTCTCTGGAAACACCATATATTTT.

This clonotype turned up a few times. CDR3 region: CASSQVNRGDTEAFF. The CDR3 DNA is TGTGCCAGCAGCCAAGTCAACAGGGGGGACACTGAAGCTTTCTTT. The chain uses TRBV4-2 and TRBJ1-1, with TRBD1 matching 8 bases. After removal of 1 base from V and 3 bases from J, the junction contained 4 bases not matched to a gene. CDR1 and CDR2 from the germline V gene are LGHNA and YNFKEQ. The CDR3 runs 15 residues.

This clonotype was found a few times. This sequence joins TRBV29-1 and TRBJ1-2, with D possibly being TRBD1 (5 bases). CDR1 is SQVTM and CDR2 is ANQGSEA in the germline V gene. The CDR3 extends over 13 amino acids. Trimming cost V 6 bases and J 8 bases, with 19 bases left between them. This chain's CDR3 is CSVAGDPSFGYTF. For the CDR3, the DNA is TGCAGCGTGGCGGGGGACCCATCGTTCGGCTACACCTTC.